Following are 10 T cell receptor beta chains from one sample sequenced in a study of T-cell reconstitution after alpha-beta-depleted transplantation in children. Unique molecular identifiers were built into the TCRbeta library. A single record per CDR3 protein comes from TCRdb applying MiXCR to the PCR reads. Of 670,000 or so distinct CDR3 sequences in the sample, over 10% are singletons; the top ten hold around 0.79%. The material was PBMCs, obtained before TCRalphabeta/CD19-depleted stem cell transplant. The receptors were gathered from a girl aged 2-15 years with congenital amegakaryocytic thrombocytopenia, due to receive a stem cell transplant.

The chain employs TRBV5-5 and TRBJ2-2, with unresolved D. The CDR3 loop spans 13 amino acids. Trimming took off 2 bases at V and 6 bases at J, with 8 bases between the two ends. The germline V gene has CDR1 SGHKS and CDR2 YYEKEE (reference sequence). The CDR3 loop reads CASSFRTAGELFF. As DNA, the CDR3 is TGTGCCAGCAGCTTCAGGACGGCCGGGGAGCTGTTTTTT.

This clonotype appeared many times. The CDR3 reads CASSTPELTRTSTDTQYF. The CDR3 coding sequence is TGTGCCAGCAGTACTCCCGAACTGACTCGCACTAGCACAGATACGCAGTATTTT. V and J are TRBV12-3 or TRBV12-4 and TRBJ2-3; the D is unclear. CDR3 size: 18 residues. V lost 5 bases and J lost 0, with 21 bases in between.

As for this clonotype: A much larger clone differs by one base, so this may be a read error. The chain links TRBV27 to TRBJ1-5; 7 nucleotides align to TRBD1. The end of the DNA fits TRBJ2-3 better, so the J call may be wrong. The CDR3 runs to 17 residues. The germline gives CDR1 MNHEY, CDR2 SMNVEV (reference sequence). This CDR3 is CASSPLRTGYSNQPQYF. The CDR3 nucleotides are TGTGCCAGCAGTCCACTTAGGACAGGCTATAGCAATCAGCCCCAGTATTTT.

This clonotype was seen many times. The chain joins TRBV28 to TRBJ2-5, with D perhaps TRBD2 (5 bases). Germline CDR1 and CDR2: MDHEN and SYDVKM. Trimming left V 3 bases short and J 2 bases short, with 10 bases between. The CDR3 is 14 amino acids. Here the CDR3 reads CASSLGDAQETQYF. The CDR3 bases are TGTGCCAGCAGTTTGGGAGATGCGCAAGAGACCCAGTACTTC.

Details on this clonotype: This clone may be a read error of a much larger clone one base away. J is TRBJ2-1 and V is TRBV24-1; TRBD1 is a possible D gene (6 bases). Germline V gives CDR1 KGHDR, CDR2 SFDVKD. CDR3 length: 13 residues. CDR3 bases: TGTGCCGCCAGTGACCCGACAGGAAATGAGCAGTTCTTC. It codes for CAASDPTGNEQFF.

This clonotype was picked up a small number of times. This chain uses TRBV4-1 with TRBJ1-2; D not certain. The ends were cut back, 1 base at V and 2 bases at J, with 17 bases in the middle. Germline loops: CDR1 MGHRA, CDR2 YSYEKL. This CDR3 has 17 amino acids. The chain's CDR3 is CASSQARGLMINYGYTF. The CDR3 nucleotides read TGCGCCAGCAGCCAAGCTCGAGGACTCATGATAAACTATGGCTACACCTTC.

This clonotype was observed many times. V and J are TRBV10-3 and TRBJ1-1; D is ambiguous. This CDR3 region has 11 residues. Per the germline V gene, CDR1 is ENHRY and CDR2 is SYGVKD. V lost 4 bases and J lost 4, with 4 bases in between. CDR3 sequence: CAISVGTEAFF. The DNA for the CDR3 is TGTGCCATCAGTGTAGGCACTGAAGCTTTCTTT.

In this sample, this clonotype turned up many times. The rearrangement joins TRBV29-1 to TRBJ1-1, with TRBD1 matching 9 bases. With 4 bases clipped from V and 4 bases from J, the junction kept 7 bases outside the gene matches. CDR1 and CDR2 from the germline V gene are SQVTM and ANQGSEA. The CDR3 consists of 14 residues. This chain's CDR3 is CSVVMTGGGTEAFF. As DNA, the CDR3 is TGCAGCGTTGTTATGACAGGGGGTGGCACTGAAGCTTTCTTT.

Only a few counts were recorded for this clonotype. The chain couples TRBV5-1 to TRBJ2-5; maybe TRBD2 (6 bases). The germline CDR1 and CDR2 sequences are SGHRS and YFSETQ. This CDR3 is 17 amino acids long. The ends were cut back, 0 bases at V and 2 bases at J, with 17 bases in the middle. The CDR3 DNA reads TGCGCCAGCAGCTTGGCCCCTGTGGGGAGGTGGCAAGAGACCCAGTACTTC. Protein product: CASSLAPVGRWQETQYF. The full variable domain, its missing parts supplied by reference TRBV5-1 and TRBJ2-5, is KAGVTQTPRYLIKTRGQQVTLSCSPISGHRSVSWYQQTPGQGLQFLFEYFSETQRNKGNFPGRFSGRQFSNSRSEMNVSTLELGDSALYLCASSLAPVGRWQETQYFGPGTRLLVL.

Ten or more counts support this clonotype. The gene calls are TRBV12-3 or TRBV12-4 and TRBJ2-2; D is perhaps TRBD1 or TRBD2 (6 bases each). Deletions cut 4 bases from V and 6 bases from J, with 18 bases between. The CDR3 contains 16 residues. This chain's CDR3 is CASSWAGHEIAGELFF. The CDR3 DNA reads TGTGCCAGCAGTTGGGCGGGACATGAAATTGCCGGGGAGCTGTTTTTT.